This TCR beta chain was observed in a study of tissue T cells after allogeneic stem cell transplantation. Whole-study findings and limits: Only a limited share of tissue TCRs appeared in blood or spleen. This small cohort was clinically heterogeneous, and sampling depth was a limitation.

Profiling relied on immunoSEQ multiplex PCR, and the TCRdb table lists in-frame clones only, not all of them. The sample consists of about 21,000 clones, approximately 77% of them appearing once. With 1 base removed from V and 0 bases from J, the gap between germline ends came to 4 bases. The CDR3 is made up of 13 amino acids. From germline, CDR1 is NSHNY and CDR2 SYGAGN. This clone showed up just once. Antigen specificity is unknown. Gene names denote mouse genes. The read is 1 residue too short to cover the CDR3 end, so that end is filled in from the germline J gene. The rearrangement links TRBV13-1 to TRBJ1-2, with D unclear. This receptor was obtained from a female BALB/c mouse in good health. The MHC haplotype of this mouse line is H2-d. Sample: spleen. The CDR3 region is CASSDPANSDYTF. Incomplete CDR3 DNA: TGTGCCAGCAGTGATCCGGCAAACTCCGACTACACC.